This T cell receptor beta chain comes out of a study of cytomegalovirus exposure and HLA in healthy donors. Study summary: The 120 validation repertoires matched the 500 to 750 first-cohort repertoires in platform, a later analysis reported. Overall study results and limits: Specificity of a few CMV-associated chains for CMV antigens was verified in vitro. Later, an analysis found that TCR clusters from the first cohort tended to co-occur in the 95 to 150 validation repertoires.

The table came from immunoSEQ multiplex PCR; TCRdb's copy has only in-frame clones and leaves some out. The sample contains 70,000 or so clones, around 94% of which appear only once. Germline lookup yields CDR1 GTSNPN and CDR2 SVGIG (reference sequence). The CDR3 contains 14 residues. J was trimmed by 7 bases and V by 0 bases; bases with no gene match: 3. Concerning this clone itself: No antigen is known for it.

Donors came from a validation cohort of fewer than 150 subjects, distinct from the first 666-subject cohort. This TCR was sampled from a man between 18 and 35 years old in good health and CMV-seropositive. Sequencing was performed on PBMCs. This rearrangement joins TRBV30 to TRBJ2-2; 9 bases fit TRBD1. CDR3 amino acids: CAWSVDRGYGELFF. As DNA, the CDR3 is TGTGCCTGGAGTGTAGACAGGGGGTACGGGGAGCTGTTTTTT.